This T cell receptor (beta chain) was observed in a study of blood T cells in healthy people across ages. The second PCR ran roughly 6 to 11 cycles with a sample-barcoded 5' primer and J-beta primers. A single record per CDR3 protein comes from TCRdb applying MiXCR to the 5' RACE reads. Of about 940,000 distinct CDR3 sequences listed, approximately 49% were seen once; the top ten hold 13%. This clonotype was picked up many times. The antigen remains unidentified. Study outcomes and limitations: Naive and antigen-experienced cells could not be conclusively compared, given unsorted PBMCs. The study found TCR beta diversity correlated strongly with naive T cell percentage. Both higher diversity and more naive CD4+ cells marked long-lived donors when set against aged donors.

The study isolated at least 6.5 million PBMCs from each sample. The sequence came from a man aged 30-40 years in good health. Source material: blood.

The CDR3, as DNA: TGTGCCAGCAGCTTAGCCGGACAGGGCGTTGCCGAGCAGTACTTC. Translating it yields CASSLAGQGVAEQYF. The chain combines TRBV7-2 with TRBJ2-7, with 8 bases fitting TRBD1. Germline loops: CDR1 SGHTA, CDR2 FQGNSA. Trimming at V came to 0 bases and at J to 6 bases, leaving 7 bases not matched to a gene. The CDR3 loop spans 15 amino acids.